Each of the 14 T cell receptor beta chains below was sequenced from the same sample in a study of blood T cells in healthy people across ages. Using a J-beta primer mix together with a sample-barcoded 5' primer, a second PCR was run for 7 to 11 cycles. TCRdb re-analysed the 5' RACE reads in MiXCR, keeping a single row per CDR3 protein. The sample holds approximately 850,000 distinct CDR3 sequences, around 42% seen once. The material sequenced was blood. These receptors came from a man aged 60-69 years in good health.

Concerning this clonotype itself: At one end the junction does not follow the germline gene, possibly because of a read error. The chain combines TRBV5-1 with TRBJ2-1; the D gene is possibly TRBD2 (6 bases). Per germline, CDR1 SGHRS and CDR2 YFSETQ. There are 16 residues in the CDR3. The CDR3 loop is CASSLGLRDSSNEQFF. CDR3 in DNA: TGCGCCAGCAGCTTGGGCCTCAGGGACTCCTCCAATGAGCAGTTCTTC.

DNA for the CDR3: TGTGCCAGCAGCTTAGTCGTGCGGAATGAGCAGTTCTTC. This codes for CASSLVVRNEQFF. V usage is TRBV7-2 and J usage is TRBJ2-1; the D is unclear. This CDR3 is 13 amino acids long. In germline, CDR1 is SGHTA, CDR2 FQGNSA. V was clipped by 1 base and J by 7 bases, with 8 bases between them.

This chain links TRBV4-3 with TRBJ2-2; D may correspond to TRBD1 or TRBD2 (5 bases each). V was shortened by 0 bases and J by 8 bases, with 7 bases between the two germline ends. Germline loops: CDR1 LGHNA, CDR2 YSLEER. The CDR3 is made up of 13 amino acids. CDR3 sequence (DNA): TGCGCCAGCAGCCAAGAATGGGGGGGGGAGCTGTTTTTT. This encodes CASSQEWGGELFF.

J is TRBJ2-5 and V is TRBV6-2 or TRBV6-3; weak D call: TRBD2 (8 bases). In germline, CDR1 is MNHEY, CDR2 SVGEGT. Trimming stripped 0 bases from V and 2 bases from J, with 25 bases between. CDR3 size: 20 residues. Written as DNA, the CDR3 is TGTGCCAGCAGTTACTCGATGTTTCGGGGGGGAGGGGGCCGACAAGAGACCCAGTACTTC. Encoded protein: CASSYSMFRGGGGRQETQYF.

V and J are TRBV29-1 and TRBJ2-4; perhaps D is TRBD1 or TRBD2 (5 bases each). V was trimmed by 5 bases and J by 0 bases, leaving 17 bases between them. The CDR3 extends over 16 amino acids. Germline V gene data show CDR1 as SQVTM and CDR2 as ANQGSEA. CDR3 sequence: CSVSAHGGLAKNIQYF. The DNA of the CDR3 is TGCAGCGTTTCGGCCCATGGGGGTCTAGCCAAAAACATTCAGTACTTC.

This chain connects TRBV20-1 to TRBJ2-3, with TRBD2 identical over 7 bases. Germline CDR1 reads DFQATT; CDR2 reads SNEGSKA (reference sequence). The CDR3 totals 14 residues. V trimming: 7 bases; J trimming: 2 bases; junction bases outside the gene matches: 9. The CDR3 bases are TGCAGTGTCTCAGGTGCGGGGGACACAGATACGCAGTATTTT. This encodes CSVSGAGDTDTQYF.

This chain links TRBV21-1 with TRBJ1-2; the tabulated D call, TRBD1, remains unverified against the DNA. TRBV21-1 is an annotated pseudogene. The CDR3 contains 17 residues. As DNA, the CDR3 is TGTGCCAGCATCCGCACCGTACAGGGGGCCCCACACAGGGGCTACACCTTC. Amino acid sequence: CASIRTVQGAPHRGYTF.

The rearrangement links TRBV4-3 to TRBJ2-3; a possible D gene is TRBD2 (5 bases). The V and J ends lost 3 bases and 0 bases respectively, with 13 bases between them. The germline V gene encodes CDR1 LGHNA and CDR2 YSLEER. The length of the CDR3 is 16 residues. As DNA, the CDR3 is TGCGCCAGCAGCCAGGGAGCGCTTGCTAGCACAGATACGCAGTATTTT. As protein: CASSQGALASTDTQYF.

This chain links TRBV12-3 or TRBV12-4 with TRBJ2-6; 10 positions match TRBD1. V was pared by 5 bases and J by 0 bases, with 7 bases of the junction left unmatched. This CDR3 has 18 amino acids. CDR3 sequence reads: CASSPGQGPISGANVLTF. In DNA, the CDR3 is TGTGCCAGCAGTCCGGGACAGGGGCCTATCTCTGGGGCCAACGTCCTGACTTTC.

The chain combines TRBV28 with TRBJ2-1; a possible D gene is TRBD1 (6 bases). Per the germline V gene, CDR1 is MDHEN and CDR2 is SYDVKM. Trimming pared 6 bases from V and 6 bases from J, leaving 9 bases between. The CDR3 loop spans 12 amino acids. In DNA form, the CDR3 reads TGTGCCAGCAGCACAGGGTCCAATGAGCAGTTCTTC. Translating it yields CASSTGSNEQFF.

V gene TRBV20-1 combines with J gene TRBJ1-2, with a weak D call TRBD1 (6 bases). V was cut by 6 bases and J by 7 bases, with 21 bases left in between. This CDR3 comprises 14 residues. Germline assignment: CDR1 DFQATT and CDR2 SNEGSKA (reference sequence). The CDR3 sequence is CSARDTGSTIGYTF. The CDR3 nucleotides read TGCAGTGCGCGGGACACGGGTTCCACTATTGGCTACACCTTC.

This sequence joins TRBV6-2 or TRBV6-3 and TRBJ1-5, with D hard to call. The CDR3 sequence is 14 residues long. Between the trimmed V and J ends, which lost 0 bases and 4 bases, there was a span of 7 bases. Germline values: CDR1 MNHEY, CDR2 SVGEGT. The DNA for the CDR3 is TGTGCCAGCAGTTACTCCCAGATTAATCAGCCCCAGCATTTT. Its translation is CASSYSQINQPQHF.

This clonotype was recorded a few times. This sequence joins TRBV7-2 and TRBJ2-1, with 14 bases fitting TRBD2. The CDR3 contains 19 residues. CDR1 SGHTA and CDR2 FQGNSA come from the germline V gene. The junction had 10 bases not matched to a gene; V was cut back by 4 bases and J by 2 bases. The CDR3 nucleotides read TGTGCCAGCAGCTCTAGCGGACTAGCGGGGGGCTCCACCTACAATGAGCAGTTCTTC. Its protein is CASSSSGLAGGSTYNEQFF.

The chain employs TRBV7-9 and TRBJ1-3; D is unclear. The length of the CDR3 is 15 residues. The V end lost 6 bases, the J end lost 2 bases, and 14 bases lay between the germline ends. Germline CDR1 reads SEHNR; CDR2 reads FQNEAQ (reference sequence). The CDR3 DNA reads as TGTGCCAGCAGTCAGGCCGTAACCCCTGGAAACACCATATATTTT. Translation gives CASSQAVTPGNTIYF.